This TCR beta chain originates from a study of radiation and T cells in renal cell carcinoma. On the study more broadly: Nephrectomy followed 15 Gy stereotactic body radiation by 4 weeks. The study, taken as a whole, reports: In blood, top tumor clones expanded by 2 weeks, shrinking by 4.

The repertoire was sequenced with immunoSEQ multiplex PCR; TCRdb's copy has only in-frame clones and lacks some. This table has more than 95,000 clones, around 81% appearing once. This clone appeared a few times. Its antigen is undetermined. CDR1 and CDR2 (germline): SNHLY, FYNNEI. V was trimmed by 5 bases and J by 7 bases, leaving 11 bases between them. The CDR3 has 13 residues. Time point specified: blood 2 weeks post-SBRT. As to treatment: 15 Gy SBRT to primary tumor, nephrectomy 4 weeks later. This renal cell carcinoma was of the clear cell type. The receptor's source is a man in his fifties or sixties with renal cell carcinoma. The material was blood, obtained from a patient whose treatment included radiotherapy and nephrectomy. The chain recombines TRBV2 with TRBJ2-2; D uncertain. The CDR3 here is CASSSSIGGELFF. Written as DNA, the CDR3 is TGTGCCAGCAGTTCAAGCATTGGCGGGGAGCTGTTTTTT.